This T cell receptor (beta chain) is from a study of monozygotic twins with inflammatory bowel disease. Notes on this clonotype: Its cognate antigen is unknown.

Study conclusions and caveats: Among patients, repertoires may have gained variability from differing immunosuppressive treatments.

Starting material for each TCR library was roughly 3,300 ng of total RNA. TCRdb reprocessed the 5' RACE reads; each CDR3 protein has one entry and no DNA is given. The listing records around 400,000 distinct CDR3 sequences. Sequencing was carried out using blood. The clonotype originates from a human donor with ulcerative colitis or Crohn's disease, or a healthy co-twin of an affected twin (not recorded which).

This CDR3 reads CASSLATSGVYEQYF. The V call is TRBV7-2, the J call TRBJ2-7; the D call from TCRdb, TRBD2, cannot be confirmed without DNA. Germline V gene sequence: CDR1 SGHTA, CDR2 FQGNSA. CDR3 length: 15 residues.